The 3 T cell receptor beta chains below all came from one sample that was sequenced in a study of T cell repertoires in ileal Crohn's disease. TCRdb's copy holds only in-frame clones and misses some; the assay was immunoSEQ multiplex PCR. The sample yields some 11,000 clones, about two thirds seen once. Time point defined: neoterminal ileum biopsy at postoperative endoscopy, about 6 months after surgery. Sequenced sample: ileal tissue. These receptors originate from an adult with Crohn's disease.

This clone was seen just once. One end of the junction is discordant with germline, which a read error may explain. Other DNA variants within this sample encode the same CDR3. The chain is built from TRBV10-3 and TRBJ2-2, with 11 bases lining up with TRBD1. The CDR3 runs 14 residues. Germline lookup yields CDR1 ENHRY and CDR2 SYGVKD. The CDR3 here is CAISSGQGGGELFF. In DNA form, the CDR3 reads TGCGCCATCAGCTCGGGACAGGGGGGCGGGGAGCTGTTTTTT.

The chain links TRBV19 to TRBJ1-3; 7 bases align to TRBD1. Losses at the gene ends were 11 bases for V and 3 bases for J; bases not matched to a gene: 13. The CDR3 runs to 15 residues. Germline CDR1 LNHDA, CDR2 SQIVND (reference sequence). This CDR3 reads CASSGQSTYGNTIYF. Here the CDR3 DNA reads TGTGCCTCGTCGGGACAGTCCACTTATGGAAACACCATATATTTT.

CDR3 residues: CASSVDTLYEQYF. CDR3 coding DNA: TGTGCCAGCAGTGTGGACACCCTCTACGAGCAGTACTTC. The rearrangement links TRBV2 to TRBJ2-7; maybe TRBD1 (5 bases). CDR1 SNHLY and CDR2 FYNNEI come from the germline V gene. Between the trimmed V and J ends, which lost 4 bases and 3 bases, there was a span of 10 bases. CDR3 size: 13 residues.